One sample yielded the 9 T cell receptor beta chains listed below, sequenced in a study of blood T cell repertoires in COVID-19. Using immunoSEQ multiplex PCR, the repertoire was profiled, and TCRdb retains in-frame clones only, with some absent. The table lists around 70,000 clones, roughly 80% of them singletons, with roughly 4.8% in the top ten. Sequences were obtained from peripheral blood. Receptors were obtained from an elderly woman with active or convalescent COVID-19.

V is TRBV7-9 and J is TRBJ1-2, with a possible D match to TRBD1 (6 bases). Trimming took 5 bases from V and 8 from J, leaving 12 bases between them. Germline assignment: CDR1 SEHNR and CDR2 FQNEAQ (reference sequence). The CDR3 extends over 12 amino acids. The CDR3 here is CASSMDSRGYTF. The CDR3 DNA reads TGTGCCAGCAGCATGGACAGTCGCGGCTACACCTTC.

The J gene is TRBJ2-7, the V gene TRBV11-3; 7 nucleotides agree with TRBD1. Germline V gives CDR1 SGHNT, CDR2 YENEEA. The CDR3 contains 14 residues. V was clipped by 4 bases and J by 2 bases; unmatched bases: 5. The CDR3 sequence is CASSSSTGTYEQYF. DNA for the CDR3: TGTGCCAGCAGCTCCTCGACAGGGACCTACGAGCAGTACTTC.

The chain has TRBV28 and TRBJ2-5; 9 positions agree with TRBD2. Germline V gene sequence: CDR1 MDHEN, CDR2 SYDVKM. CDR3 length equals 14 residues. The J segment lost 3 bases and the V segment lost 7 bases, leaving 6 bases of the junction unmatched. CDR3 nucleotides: TGTGCCAGCATCCCCCGCGGGGGGGAAGAGACCCAGTACTTC. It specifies CASIPRGGEETQYF.

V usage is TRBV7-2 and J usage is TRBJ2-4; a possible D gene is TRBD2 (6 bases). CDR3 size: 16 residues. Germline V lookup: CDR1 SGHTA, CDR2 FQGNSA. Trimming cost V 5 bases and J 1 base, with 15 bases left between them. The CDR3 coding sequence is TGTGCCAGCAGCCCCGAGACTAGATCCGCCAAAAACATTCAGTACTTC. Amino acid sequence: CASSPETRSAKNIQYF.

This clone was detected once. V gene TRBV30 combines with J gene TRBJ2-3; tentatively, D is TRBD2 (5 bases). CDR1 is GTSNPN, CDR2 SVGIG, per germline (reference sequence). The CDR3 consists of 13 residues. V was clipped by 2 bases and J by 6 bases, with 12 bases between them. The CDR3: CAWSTSSADTQYF. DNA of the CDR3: TGTGCCTGGAGTACTAGTAGCGCGGATACGCAGTATTTT.

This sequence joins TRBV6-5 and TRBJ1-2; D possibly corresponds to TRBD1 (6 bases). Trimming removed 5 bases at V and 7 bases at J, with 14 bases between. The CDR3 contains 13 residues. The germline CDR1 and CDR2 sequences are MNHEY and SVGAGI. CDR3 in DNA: TGTGCCAGCAGTAACAGGGATTTCGGTGGCTACACCTTC. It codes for CASSNRDFGGYTF.

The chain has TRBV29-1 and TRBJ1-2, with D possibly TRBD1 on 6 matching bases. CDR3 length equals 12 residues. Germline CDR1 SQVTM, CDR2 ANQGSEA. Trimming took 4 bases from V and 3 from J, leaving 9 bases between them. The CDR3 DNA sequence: TGCAGCGTTGTACAGGGTGACTATGGCTACACCTTC. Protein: CSVVQGDYGYTF.

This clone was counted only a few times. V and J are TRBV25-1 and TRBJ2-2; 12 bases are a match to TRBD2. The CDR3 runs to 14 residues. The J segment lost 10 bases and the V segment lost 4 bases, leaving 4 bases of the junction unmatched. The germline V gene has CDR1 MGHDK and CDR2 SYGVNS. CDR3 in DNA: TGTGCCAGCAGTGGCCTAGCGGGAGGGTTGGAGCTGTTTTTT. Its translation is CASSGLAGGLELFF.

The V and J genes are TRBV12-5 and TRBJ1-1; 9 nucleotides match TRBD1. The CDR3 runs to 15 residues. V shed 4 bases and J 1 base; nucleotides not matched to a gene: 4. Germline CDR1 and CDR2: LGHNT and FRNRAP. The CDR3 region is CASGSGQGGNTEAFF. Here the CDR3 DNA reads TGTGCTAGTGGTTCGGGACAGGGAGGGAACACTGAAGCTTTCTTT.